Presented here are 19 T cell receptor beta chains from one specimen sequenced in a study of blood T cell repertoires in COVID-19. Here immunoSEQ multiplex PCR was the method, and the copy in TCRdb shows in-frame clones only, minus some. There are 85,000 to 90,000 clones in the sample; approximately 86% occur only once, and 1.2% lies in the top ten. The sequencing sample was made of peripheral blood. The source is a man older than 75 with active or convalescent COVID-19.

The V gene is TRBV5-4, the J gene TRBJ2-3; tentatively, D is TRBD2 (6 bases). The CDR3 consists of 15 residues. Germline V gene sequence: CDR1 SGHNT, CDR2 YYREEE (reference sequence). Trimming removed 1 base at V and 0 bases at J, with 9 bases between. The CDR3 spells CASSLRSGSTDTQYF. For the CDR3, the DNA is TGTGCCAGCAGCTTGCGGAGCGGGAGCACAGATACGCAGTATTTT.

V gene TRBV3-1 (or the pseudogene TRBV3-2) combines with J gene TRBJ2-1; D might be TRBD2 (5 bases). V was clipped by 5 bases and J by 1 base, with 12 bases between them. The CDR3 covers 15 residues. The germline gives CDR1 LGHDT, CDR2 YNNKEL (reference sequence). The CDR3 DNA follows: TGTGCCAGCAGCGGTAGGAGAGGGTCCTACAATGAGCAGTTCTTC. Translated: CASSGRRGSYNEQFF.

This clone showed up just once. The rearrangement links TRBV7-2 to TRBJ2-6; TRBD1 is a possible D gene (6 bases). From germline, CDR1 is SGHTA and CDR2 FQGNSA. V was clipped by 3 bases and J by 0 bases, with 12 bases between them. The CDR3 covers 17 residues. This CDR3 reads CASSFGQPFSGANVLTF. The CDR3, as DNA: TGTGCCAGCAGCTTCGGACAGCCCTTCTCTGGGGCCAACGTCCTGACTTTC. The full variable domain, rest sourced from reference TRBV7-2 and TRBJ2-6, is GAGVSQSPSNKVTEKGKDVELRCDPISGHTALYWYRQSLGQGLEFLIYFQGNSAPDKSGLPSDRFSAERTGGSVSTLTIQRTQQEDSAVYLCASSFGQPFSGANVLTFGAGSRLTVL.

The rearrangement links TRBV6-5 to TRBJ2-3; D may be TRBD1 (6 bases). The CDR3 runs 15 residues. Germline CDR1 reads MNHEY; CDR2 reads SVGAGI. V lost 7 bases, J lost 2 bases, and 16 bases lay in between. CDR3 residues: CASTPRAGATDTQYF. In DNA, the CDR3 is TGTGCCAGCACTCCACGGGCAGGGGCCACAGATACGCAGTATTTT.

A single count supports this clone. The rearrangement uses TRBV10-3 and TRBJ2-7; the D gene is possibly TRBD2 (5 bases). The CDR3 sequence is 12 residues long. V shed 6 bases and J shed 0 bases, with 6 bases lying between them. Germline V gives CDR1 ENHRY, CDR2 SYGVKD. CDR3 sequence: CAIRGSSYEQYF. As DNA, the CDR3 is TGTGCCATCAGGGGGAGCTCCTACGAGCAGTACTTC.

This chain uses TRBV11-2 with TRBJ2-7; D remains ambiguous. The germline gives CDR1 SGHAT, CDR2 FQNNGV. Trimming removed 4 bases at V and 1 base at J, with 5 bases between. This CDR3 comprises 12 residues. The CDR3 loop reads CASSSPSYEQYF. The CDR3 DNA sequence: TGTGCCAGCAGCTCCCCTTCCTACGAGCAGTACTTC.

The rearrangement uses TRBV11-1 and TRBJ1-4; D remains ambiguous. CDR3 length: 13 amino acids. The germline gives CDR1 SGHAT, CDR2 FQDESV (reference sequence). V lost 5 bases to trimming and J lost 3 bases, with 7 bases between them. CDR3 DNA sequence: TGTGCCAGCAGCCCACAAGCTAATGAAAAACTGTTTTTT. Its protein product is CASSPQANEKLFF.

The chain couples TRBV10-3 to TRBJ2-1, with D hard to call. The CDR3 totals 14 residues. Trimming took 6 bases from V and 0 from J, leaving 9 bases between them. The germline gives CDR1 ENHRY, CDR2 SYGVKD. CDR3: CAISAEPSYNEQFF. CDR3 bases: TGTGCCATCAGCGCGGAACCCTCCTACAATGAGCAGTTCTTC.

The chain carries TRBV7-8 and TRBJ2-7, with D maybe TRBD2 (6 bases). Germline CDR1 SGHVS, CDR2 FQNEAQ. V lost 4 bases and J lost 6, with 10 bases in between. The CDR3 totals 12 residues. The DNA of the CDR3 is TGTGCCAGCAGCTCCCTCGGGGGCGAGCAGTACTTC. As protein: CASSSLGGEQYF.

The CDR3 DNA follows: TGCGCCAGCAGCTTGGGGCGGACCGGGGAGCTGTTTTTT. This encodes CASSLGRTGELFF. The rearrangement links TRBV5-1 to TRBJ2-2; D unresolved. The V gene lost 0 bases and the J gene lost 5 bases, with 5 bases spanning the gap. Germline CDR1 reads SGHRS; CDR2 reads YFSETQ. CDR3 size: 13 residues.

The chain is built from TRBV4-3 and TRBJ1-4; D is undetermined. CDR1 and CDR2 from the germline V gene are LGHNA and YSLEER. V lost 0 bases and J 7 bases, leaving 15 bases between the germline ends. CDR3 length equals 16 residues. The DNA for the CDR3 is TGCGCCAGCAGCCAAGAATACGCCGCACACCGTGAAAAACTGTTTTTT. It encodes CASSQEYAAHREKLFF.

The sample holds one count of this clone. The chain carries TRBV30 and TRBJ1-6, with 7 bases aligning to TRBD1. This CDR3 spans 15 amino acids. V was clipped by 1 base and J by 6 bases; unmatched bases: 6. Germline CDR1 reads GTSNPN; CDR2 reads SVGIG (reference sequence). The chain's CDR3 is CAWSGQGVSNSPLHF. For the CDR3, the DNA is TGTGCCTGGAGTGGCCAGGGGGTGAGTAATTCACCCCTCCACTTT.

The chain links TRBV28 to TRBJ1-4; D remains ambiguous. CDR3 length: 13 residues. Germline assignment: CDR1 MDHEN and CDR2 SYDVKM. The germline V and J ends were trimmed by 3 bases and 4 bases, with 6 bases remaining between them. The CDR3 loop is CASSFGYNEKLFF. The CDR3, as DNA: TGTGCCAGCAGTTTCGGGTATAATGAAAAACTGTTTTTT.

The V gene is TRBV19, the J gene TRBJ2-5; 10 bases line up with TRBD1. CDR3 size: 13 residues. Germline trimming cut 10 bases from V and 5 bases from J; bases unmatched to any gene: 7. Germline V gene lookup returns CDR1 LNHDA and CDR2 SQIVND (reference sequence). CDR3 protein: CATDRGRGETQYF. The DNA for the CDR3 is TGTGCCACCGACAGGGGGCGTGGGGAGACCCAGTACTTC. The full variable domain, in which reference TRBV19 and TRBJ2-5 provide the parts outside the CDR3, is DGGITQSPKYLFRKEGQNVTLSCEQNLNHDAMYWYRQDPGQGLRLIYYSQIVNDFQKGDIAEGYSVSREKKESFPLTVTSAQKNPTAFYLCATDRGRGETQYFGPGTRLLVL.

The chain employs TRBV15 and TRBJ1-2; 10 bases agree with TRBD1. The V gene end was trimmed by 0 bases and the J gene end by 7 bases; junction bases not matched to a gene: 5. This CDR3 spans 15 amino acids. Germline assignment: CDR1 LNHNV and CDR2 YYDKDF (reference sequence). The CDR3 sequence is CATSRDMTGGTGYTF. DNA for the CDR3: TGTGCCACCAGCAGAGATATGACAGGGGGCACTGGCTACACCTTC. Drawing the rest from reference TRBV15 and TRBJ1-2, the complete variable domain is DAMVIQNPRYQVTQFGKPVTLSCSQTLNHNVMYWYQQKSSQAPKLLFHYYDKDFNNEADTPDNFQSRRPNTSFCFLDIRSPGLGDTAMYLCATSRDMTGGTGYTFGSGTRLTVV.

The rearrangement links TRBV6-2 or TRBV6-3 to TRBJ2-5; 9 bases align to TRBD2. J was trimmed by 5 bases and V by 6 bases; bases with no gene match: 4. The germline V gene has CDR1 MNHEY and CDR2 SVGEGT. The CDR3 is 13 residues long. Written as DNA, the CDR3 is TGTGCCAGCAGACCTAGCGGGAAGGAGACCCAGTACTTC. Protein: CASRPSGKETQYF.

J is TRBJ2-3 and V is TRBV19; TRBD1 matches at 8 bases. The CDR3 length is 13 residues. V dropped 5 bases and J dropped 14; count of bases not matched to a gene: 12. CDR1 and CDR2 (germline): LNHDA, SQIVND (reference sequence). CDR3 protein: CASSPDRDRPLYF. DNA of the CDR3: TGTGCCAGTAGTCCCGACCGGGACAGGCCTCTGTATTTT.

V is TRBV28 and J is TRBJ2-2; TRBD2 matches 12 bases. The trim removed 3 bases at V and 5 bases at J, leaving 10 bases unmatched. Germline loops: CDR1 MDHEN, CDR2 SYDVKM. The CDR3 is 18 amino acids. CDR3 DNA: TGTGCCAGCAGTTTTTCTAGCGGGAGGGCCTGGACGACCGGGGAGCTGTTTTTT. It yields the protein CASSFSSGRAWTTGELFF.

The rearrangement links TRBV13 to TRBJ2-2; the match to TRBD1 covers 8 bases. The V gene end was trimmed by 4 bases and the J gene end by 0 bases; junction bases not matched to a gene: 1. Germline assignment: CDR1 PRHDT and CDR2 FYEKMQ (reference sequence). The CDR3 loop spans 15 amino acids. DNA for the CDR3: TGTGCCAGCAGCTGGACAGGGTCGAACACCGGGGAGCTGTTTTTT. This translates into CASSWTGSNTGELFF.